This TCR beta chain stems from a study of T-cell memory formation after mild COVID-19. General observations from the study: CD4+ contracting clones were found mainly in CM and EM, and CD8+ ones in EMRA. The appearance of some responding clones in pre-infection memory suggested that cross-reactive memory joined.

The V gene end was trimmed by 3 bases and the J gene end by 4 bases; junction bases not matched to a gene: 5. This CDR3 spans 17 amino acids. CDR1 SGHRS and CDR2 YFSETQ come from the germline V gene. On this clonotype: The antigen remains unidentified.

Amplification by 5'RACE using constant-segment primers produced TCR alpha and TCR beta cDNA libraries that carried sample barcodes and UMIs. TCRdb processed the 5' RACE reads anew with MiXCR; each CDR3 protein has one entry. The sample carries 150,000 to 200,000 distinct CDR3 sequences, more than 9% recorded once. The receptor's source is a man aged 18 to 30 who had mild COVID-19 (a few samples of this study predate the infection). Cell type and time point are not known. Sequenced input: PBMCs or a T cell subset sorted from them (not recorded which). The rearrangement joins TRBV5-1 to TRBJ2-2, with TRBD2 matching 14 bases. This CDR3 reads CASSYGLAGGLTGELFF. The CDR3 bases are TGCGCCAGCAGCTACGGACTAGCGGGGGGTCTCACCGGGGAGCTGTTTTTT.